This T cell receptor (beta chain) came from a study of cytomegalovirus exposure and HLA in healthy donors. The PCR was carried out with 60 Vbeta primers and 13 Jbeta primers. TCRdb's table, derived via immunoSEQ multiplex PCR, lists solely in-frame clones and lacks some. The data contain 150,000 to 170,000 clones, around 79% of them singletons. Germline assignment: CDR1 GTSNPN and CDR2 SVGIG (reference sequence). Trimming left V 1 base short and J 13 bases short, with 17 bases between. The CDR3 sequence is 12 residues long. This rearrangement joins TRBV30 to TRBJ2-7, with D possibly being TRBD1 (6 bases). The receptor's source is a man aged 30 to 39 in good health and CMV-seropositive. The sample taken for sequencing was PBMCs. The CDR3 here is CAWSGLQGNPYF. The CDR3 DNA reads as TGTGCCTGGAGTGGACTACAGGGAAACCCCTACTTC.